The next 15 T cell receptor beta chains were all read from a single sample in a study of T cell responses to AZD1222 COVID-19 vaccine. The repertoire was sequenced with immunoSEQ multiplex PCR; TCRdb's copy has only in-frame clones and lacks some. Of approximately 110,000 clones listed, about nine tenths are singletons. Sequenced here: peripheral blood, sampled on day 0 of AZD1222 vaccination. All receptors derive from an adult in good health.

The chain uses TRBV15 and TRBJ2-3; D is possibly TRBD1 (6 bases). Germline V CDR1 and CDR2: LNHNV, YYDKDF (reference sequence). The CDR3 sequence is 16 residues long. V was pared by 3 bases and J by 2 bases, with 15 bases between. The chain's CDR3 is CATSRGAAPLTDTQYF. The CDR3 DNA reads as TGTGCCACCAGCAGGGGGGCGGCACCCCTCACAGATACGCAGTATTTT.

This clone was recorded only once. V is TRBV6-5 and J is TRBJ1-2; no reliable D call. Deletions cut 8 bases from V and 4 bases from J, with 8 bases between. CDR3 length equals 11 residues. Germline CDR1 reads MNHEY; CDR2 reads SVGAGI. CDR3 sequence reads: CASGEVYGYTF. In DNA form, the CDR3 reads TGTGCCAGCGGGGAGGTCTATGGCTACACCTTC.

In its sample, this clone is medium-sized. The chain joins TRBV5-8 to TRBJ1-5; a weak D match, TRBD1 (6 bases). Looked up from germline, CDR1 is SGHTS and CDR2 is YDEGEE. Trimming shortened V by 4 bases and J by 7 bases, and 21 bases separated the two germline ends. There are 16 residues in the CDR3. The CDR3 coding sequence is TGTGCCAGCAGCACACCAGGCACAGGGCGAAGGCAGCCCCAGCATTTT. Protein product: CASSTPGTGRRQPQHF.

The chain recombines TRBV18 with TRBJ1-2; D is possibly TRBD1 (5 bases). Trimming stripped 6 bases from V and 1 base from J, with 9 bases between. The CDR3 extends over 13 amino acids. CDR1 and CDR2 (germline): KGHSH, LQKENI. This CDR3 reads CASSRDFNYGYTF. The DNA for the CDR3 is TGTGCCAGCTCGCGGGACTTTAACTATGGCTACACCTTC.

In its sample, this clone was seen a few times. CDR3 bases: TGTGCCAGCAGCTCTCGGGGCCCTGGAAACACCATATATTTT. This encodes CASSSRGPGNTIYF. The gene calls are TRBV9 and TRBJ1-3; D may be TRBD1 (5 bases). Trimming cost V 4 bases and J 2 bases, with 10 bases left between them. This CDR3 has 14 residues. Germline CDR1 is SGDLS and CDR2 is YYNGEE.

On this clone: The germline gene is not matched at one end of the junction; a read error may be the cause. The chain links TRBV11-3 to TRBJ2-7, with D perhaps TRBD1 (6 bases). The CDR3 extends over 12 amino acids. The germline gives CDR1 SGHNT, CDR2 YENEEA. The CDR3 loop reads CASSLYGDTPRF. The CDR3 DNA follows: TGTGCCAGCAGCTTATACGGGGACACCCCGCGGTTC.

The chain recombines TRBV12-3 or TRBV12-4 with TRBJ1-1; no definite D call. The CDR3 contains 12 residues. Between the trimmed V and J ends, which lost 2 bases and 8 bases, there was a span of 9 bases. As DNA, the CDR3 is TGTGCCAGCAGTTTAATGGTTCCCGAAGCTTTCTTT. It yields the protein CASSLMVPEAFF.

The rearrangement joins TRBV19 to TRBJ1-2; 7 positions agree with TRBD1. CDR3 length equals 14 residues. The ends lost 6 bases at V and 5 bases at J; junction bases unmatched: 9. In germline, CDR1 is LNHDA, CDR2 SQIVND (reference sequence). The CDR3 DNA is TGTGCCAGTAGCTCTCAAGGGACAGCATATGGCTACACCTTC. Its translation is CASSSQGTAYGYTF.

The chain is built from TRBV5-1 and TRBJ1-1; 7 nucleotides line up with TRBD1. V was clipped by 4 bases and J by 0 bases; unmatched bases: 12. This CDR3 has 17 amino acids. CDR1 and CDR2 (germline): SGHRS, YFSETQ. The chain's CDR3 is CASSLSAGTAMNTEAFF. The CDR3 DNA sequence: TGCGCCAGCAGCCTGTCGGCCGGGACAGCAATGAACACTGAAGCTTTCTTT.

This clone was seen just once. The CDR3 loop is CASGTDRNQPQHF. CDR3 nucleotides: TGTGCCAGCGGGACAGACCGCAATCAGCCCCAGCATTTT. The chain uses TRBV28 and TRBJ1-5; 7 nucleotides agree with TRBD1. The CDR3 contains 13 residues. J lost 2 bases, V lost 8 bases, and 3 bases had no gene match. Per germline, CDR1 MDHEN and CDR2 SYDVKM.

This sequence joins TRBV6-6 and TRBJ2-5, with 7 positions matching TRBD2. The junction had 10 bases not matched to a gene; V was cut back by 2 bases and J by 13 bases. Germline-derived CDR1 and CDR2 are MNHNY and SVGAGI (reference sequence). This CDR3 is 13 amino acids long. CDR3 bases: TGTGCCAGCAGTTACGAGTCGGGGAGGGGCAGGTACTTC. This sequence encodes CASSYESGRGRYF.

This chain uses TRBV23-1 with TRBJ2-1; tentatively, D is TRBD1 (6 bases). TRBV23-1 is designated an ORF whose function remains uncertain. Trimming took 1 base from V and 4 from J, leaving 14 bases between them. CDR3 length equals 16 residues. The CDR3: CASSQYWGHGYNEQFF. In DNA, the CDR3 is TGCGCCAGCAGTCAATATTGGGGGCATGGATACAATGAGCAGTTCTTC.

V is TRBV5-1 and J is TRBJ2-1; 9 bases match TRBD1. Trimming cost V 4 bases and J 0 bases; bases outside gene matches: 5. This CDR3 has 16 residues. The germline V gene encodes CDR1 SGHRS and CDR2 YFSETQ. The CDR3: CASSKPTGGSYNEQFF. CDR3 nucleotides: TGCGCCAGCAGCAAGCCGACAGGGGGCTCCTACAATGAGCAGTTCTTC.

This clone appeared once. This CDR3 reads CASIRAGDYYNEQFF. CDR3 bases: TGTGCCAGTATTAGGGCAGGGGATTACTACAATGAGCAGTTCTTC. The chain uses TRBV19 and TRBJ2-1; a possible D gene is TRBD1 (6 bases). V was cut by 7 bases and J by 3 bases, with 16 bases left in between. Germline values: CDR1 LNHDA, CDR2 SQIVND (reference sequence). The CDR3 has 15 residues. Combining the CDR3 with reference TRBV19 and TRBJ2-1 gives the whole variable domain DGGITQSPKYLFRKEGQNVTLSCEQNLNHDAMYWYRQDPGQGLRLIYYSQIVNDFQKGDIAEGYSVSREKKESFPLTVTSAQKNPTAFYLCASIRAGDYYNEQFFGPGTRLTVL.

The CDR3 reads CASGMGQDTGELFF. The CDR3 nucleotides are TGTGCCAGCGGAATGGGACAGGACACCGGGGAGCTGTTTTTT. The chain has TRBV6-5 and TRBJ2-2, with 8 bases fitting TRBD1. This CDR3 is built from 14 residues. Trimming at V came to 8 bases and at J to 3 bases, leaving 5 bases not matched to a gene. CDR1 and CDR2 (germline): MNHEY, SVGAGI.